Sequencing of this T cell receptor beta chain was carried out in a study of blood T cell repertoires in COVID-19. The V segment lost 5 bases and the J segment 6 bases; nucleotides outside the gene matches: 9. CDR3 length: 15 residues. Germline values: CDR1 SGHRS, CDR2 YFSETQ. Profiling relied on immunoSEQ multiplex PCR, and the TCRdb table lists in-frame clones only, not all of them. The sample includes approximately 94,000 clones, almost 90% of them seen just once. V gene TRBV5-1 combines with J gene TRBJ1-4, with 8 bases matching TRBD1. Material for sequencing was peripheral blood. This TCR was sampled from a human donor in a cohort sampled during active COVID-19. The CDR3 DNA is TGCGCCAGCAGACTAGGACAGGGTGTATATGAAAAACTGTTTTTT. Amino acids: CASRLGQGVYEKLFF. Supplemented by reference TRBV5-1 and TRBJ1-4, the full variable domain reads KAGVTQTPRYLIKTRGQQVTLSCSPISGHRSVSWYQQTPGQGLQFLFEYFSETQRNKGNFPGRFSGRQFSNSRSEMNVSTLELGDSALYLCASRLGQGVYEKLFFGSGTQLSVL.